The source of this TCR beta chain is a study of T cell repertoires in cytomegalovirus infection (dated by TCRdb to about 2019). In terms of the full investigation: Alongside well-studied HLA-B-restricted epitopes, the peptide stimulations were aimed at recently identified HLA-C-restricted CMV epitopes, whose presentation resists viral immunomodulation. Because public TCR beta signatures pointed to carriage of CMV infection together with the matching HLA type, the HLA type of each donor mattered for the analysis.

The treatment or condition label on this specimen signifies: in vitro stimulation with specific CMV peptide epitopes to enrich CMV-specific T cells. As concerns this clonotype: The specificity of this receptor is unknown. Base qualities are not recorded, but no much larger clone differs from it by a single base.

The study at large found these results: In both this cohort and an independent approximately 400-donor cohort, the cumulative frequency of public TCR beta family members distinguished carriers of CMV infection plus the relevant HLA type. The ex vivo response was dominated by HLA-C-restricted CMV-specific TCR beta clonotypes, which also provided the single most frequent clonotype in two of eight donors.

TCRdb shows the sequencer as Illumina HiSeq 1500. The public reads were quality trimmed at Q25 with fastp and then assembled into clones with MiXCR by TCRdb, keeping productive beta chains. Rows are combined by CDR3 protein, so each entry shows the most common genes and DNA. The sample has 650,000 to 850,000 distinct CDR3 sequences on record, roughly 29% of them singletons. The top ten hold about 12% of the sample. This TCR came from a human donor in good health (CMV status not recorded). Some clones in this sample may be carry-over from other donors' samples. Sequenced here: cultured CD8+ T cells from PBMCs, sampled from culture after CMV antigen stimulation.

The sequenced DNA: TGTGCCAGCAGTGAAGCGCGGGGGGCGAGCACAGATACGCAGTATTTT. This codes for CASSEARGASTDTQYF. The chain joins TRBV6-1 to TRBJ2-3, and 8 junctional nucleotides match TRBD2. The germline V and J ends show losses of 0 bases and 0 bases respectively, and no gene match explains 2 bases of the junction. The cysteine opens and the phenylalanine closes a CDR3 of 16 amino acids. The sequence is cut down to CDR3 DNA, 48 bases in frame from base 1. The germline V gene supplies CDR1 MNHNS and CDR2 SASEGT.